The rows below give T cell receptor beta chains drawn from one sample of a study of control samples from healthy donors and cancer patients. Generated by immunoSEQ multiplex PCR, the TCRdb table keeps only in-frame clones and is missing some. In the table there are approximately 87,000 clones, roughly 93% of which are singletons. The sequencing sample was made of PBMCs. These TCRs come from a woman aged 35 to 49 with lung cancer. Each CDR3 is given with its conserved first and last residue. The order of the fields is D gene, clone size, J gene, V gene, CDR3 protein, CDR3 DNA. D genes are given only for firm matches. Clone sizes are given selectively: once, few, many, or a class where the clone is expanded.

D: .; size: .; J: TRBJ1-2; V: TRBV25-1; CDR3: CASSESYPKSVGYTF; DNA: TGTGCCAGCAGTGAATCATACCCGAAGTCAGTTGGCTACACCTTC
D: TRBD1; size: .; J: TRBJ2-2; V: TRBV6-1; CDR3: CASSDRANTGELFF; DNA: TGTGCCAGCAGCGACAGGGCAAACACCGGGGAGCTGTTTTTT
D: .; size: once; J: TRBJ1-4; V: TRBV3-1/TRBV3-2; CDR3: CASSQSTEGLFF; DNA: TGTGCCAGCAGCCAGTCGACGGAAGGGCTGTTTTTT
D: .; size: .; J: TRBJ2-7; V: TRBV12-3/TRBV12-4; CDR3: CASSLADSYEQYF; DNA: TGTGCCAGCAGTTTGGCAGACTCCTACGAGCAGTACTTC
D: .; size: .; J: TRBJ1-1; V: TRBV9; CDR3: CASSVGEGIFNTEAFF; DNA: TGTGCCAGCAGCGTTGGAGAGGGGATATTTAACACTGAAGCTTTCTTT
D: .; size: few; J: TRBJ2-5; V: TRBV4-1; CDR3: CASSLRVAEQETQYF; DNA: TGCGCCAGCAGCCTCCGGGTAGCGGAACAAGAGACCCAGTACTTC
D: .; size: .; J: TRBJ2-5; V: TRBV7-9; CDR3: CASSFPQTGALETQYF; DNA: TGTGCCAGCAGCTTTCCCCAGACAGGAGCTTTAGAGACCCAGTACTTC
D: .; size: once; J: TRBJ2-7; V: TRBV3-1/TRBV3-2; CDR3: CASSRGLYEQYF; DNA: TGTGCCAGCAGCCGGGGGTTATACGAGCAGTACTTC
D: TRBD1; size: .; J: TRBJ1-4; V: TRBV4-1; CDR3: CASSQGSRTGGEKLFF; DNA: TGCGCCAGCAGCCAAGGCTCCCGGACAGGGGGTGAAAAACTGTTTTTT
D: .; size: once; J: TRBJ1-5; V: TRBV11-2; CDR3: CASSPGANQPQHF; DNA: TGTGCCAGCAGCCCCGGGGCCAATCAGCCCCAGCATTTT
D: TRBD1; size: few; J: TRBJ2-3; V: TRBV5-6; CDR3: CASRRVPGQGSDTQYF; DNA: TGTGCCAGCAGGCGAGTCCCGGGACAGGGCAGTGATACGCAGTATTTT
D: TRBD1; size: .; J: TRBJ1-1; V: TRBV19; CDR3: CASNHLLGQGAGEAFF; DNA: TGTGCCAGTAACCATCTTCTCGGACAGGGGGCAGGTGAAGCTTTCTTT
D: .; size: .; J: TRBJ1-1; V: TRBV4-1; CDR3: CASSQGMLGAEQAFF; DNA: TGCGCCAGCAGCCAAGGTATGCTGGGGGCAGAGCAAGCTTTCTTT
D: .; size: .; J: TRBJ1-1; V: TRBV5-4; CDR3: CASSLEPGWEAFF; DNA: TGTGCCAGCAGCTTGGAGCCAGGGTGGGAAGCTTTCTTT
D: TRBD1; size: .; J: TRBJ2-7; V: TRBV3-1/TRBV3-2; CDR3: CASSPAWTGWAYEQYF; DNA: TGTGCCAGCAGCCCTGCCTGGACAGGGTGGGCCTACGAGCAGTACTTC
D: TRBD1; size: once; J: TRBJ1-2; V: TRBV11-2; CDR3: CASSSPRTGEYGYTF; DNA: TGTGCCAGCAGCTCCCCGCGGACAGGGGAATATGGCTACACCTTC
D: .; size: once; J: TRBJ1-2; V: TRBV27; CDR3: CASSLIGSWGYTF; DNA: TGTGCCAGCAGTTTGATAGGGTCTTGGGGCTACACCTTC
D: .; size: .; J: TRBJ1-2; V: TRBV10-3; CDR3: CAISMDRIYGYTF; DNA: TGTGCCATCAGCATGGACAGAATCTATGGCTACACCTTC
D: .; size: few; J: TRBJ2-7; V: TRBV4-1; CDR3: CASSQDRNSYEQYF; DNA: TGCGCCAGCAGCCAAGATAGGAACAGTTACGAGCAGTACTTC
D: .; size: few; J: TRBJ1-6; V: TRBV6-1; CDR3: CASSASRGFLIGSPLHF; DNA: TGTGCCAGCAGTGCGTCACGGGGATTCCTTATCGGTTCACCCCTCCACTTT
D: TRBD1; size: .; J: TRBJ2-7; V: TRBV10-3; CDR3: CAISLGQGASYEQYF; DNA: TGTGCCATCAGCTTGGGACAGGGGGCCTCCTACGAGCAGTACTTC
D: .; size: .; J: TRBJ1-5; V: TRBV5-1; CDR3: CASSLAGSNQPQHF; DNA: TGCGCCAGCAGCTTGGCAGGTAGCAATCAGCCCCAGCATTTT
D: .; size: .; J: TRBJ1-5; V: TRBV5-1; CDR3: CASSLNALTGSVGQPQHF; DNA: TGCGCCAGCAGCTTAAATGCGTTGACAGGCTCTGTTGGTCAGCCCCAGCATTTT
D: .; size: .; J: TRBJ2-4; V: TRBV27; CDR3: CASSSMGRLAKNIQYF; DNA: TGTGCCAGCAGTTCAATGGGACGGCTAGCCAAAAACATTCAGTACTTC
D: .; size: .; J: TRBJ2-5; V: TRBV19; CDR3: CASSMRLQETQYF; DNA: TGTGCCAGTAGTATGCGCCTCCAAGAGACCCAGTACTTC
D: .; size: .; J: TRBJ2-5; V: TRBV6-1; CDR3: CASSELVGTTGETQYF; DNA: TGTGCCAGCAGTGAACTCGTGGGGACAACTGGGGAGACCCAGTACTTC
D: .; size: .; J: TRBJ1-1; V: TRBV9; CDR3: CASSVEGRTEAFF; DNA: TGTGCCAGCAGCGTAGAGGGCCGCACTGAAGCTTTCTTT
D: TRBD1; size: .; J: TRBJ2-7; V: TRBV30; CDR3: CAWRRDSSSYEQYF; DNA: TGTGCCTGGAGAAGGGACAGCAGCTCCTACGAGCAGTACTTC
D: TRBD2; size: .; J: TRBJ2-2; V: TRBV19; CDR3: CASSIVLAGQRGKVAGELFF; DNA: TGTGCCAGTAGTATAGTACTAGCGGGGCAAAGAGGGAAGGTTGCCGGGGAGCTGTTTTTT
D: .; size: .; J: TRBJ2-5; V: TRBV18; CDR3: CASSRALPSQETQYF; DNA: TGTGCCAGCTCAAGGGCCCTGCCTTCACAAGAGACCCAGTACTTC
D: .; size: .; J: TRBJ1-4; V: TRBV11-3; CDR3: CASSLDSQDATNEKLFF; DNA: TGTGCCAGCAGCTTAGACTCACAGGACGCAACTAATGAAAAACTGTTTTTT
D: .; size: .; J: TRBJ1-1; V: TRBV2; CDR3: CASREEVAFF; DNA: TGTGCCAGCAGAGAGGAAGTGGCTTTCTTT
D: .; size: .; J: TRBJ2-7; V: TRBV5-5; CDR3: CASSTILLAEREQYF; DNA: TGTGCCAGCAGCACAATTTTATTGGCTGAGAGAGAGCAGTACTTC
D: .; size: .; J: TRBJ2-2; V: TRBV20-1; CDR3: CSASAGRGKTGELFF; DNA: TGCAGTGCTAGTGCCGGCAGGGGAAAGACCGGGGAGCTGTTTTTT
D: TRBD1; size: .; J: TRBJ1-1; V: TRBV7-2; CDR3: CASSVRTGGNTEAFF; DNA: TGTGCCAGCAGCGTTAGGACAGGGGGCAACACTGAAGCTTTCTTT
D: TRBD2; size: .; J: TRBJ2-1; V: TRBV14; CDR3: CASRAGGFFNEQFF; DNA: TGTGCCAGCAGAGCGGGGGGGTTTTTTAATGAGCAGTTCTTC
D: .; size: .; J: TRBJ2-5; V: TRBV7-8; CDR3: CASSLGGNQETQYF; DNA: TGTGCCAGCAGCTTAGGAGGGAACCAAGAGACCCAGTACTTC
D: .; size: once; J: TRBJ2-5; V: TRBV15; CDR3: CATSNGEGAETQYF; DNA: TGTGCCACCAGCAATGGGGAAGGGGCAGAGACCCAGTACTTC
D: TRBD1; size: .; J: TRBJ1-5; V: TRBV28; CDR3: CASSLPGTDYSNQPQHF; DNA: TGTGCCAGCAGTTTGCCCGGGACAGATTATAGCAATCAGCCCCAGCATTTT
D: .; size: .; J: TRBJ2-1; V: TRBV27; CDR3: CASTDRGANEQFF; DNA: TGTGCCAGCACCGATAGAGGCGCGAATGAGCAGTTCTTC